These 3 T cell receptor beta chains originate from one sample sequenced in a study of PD-1 and CTLA-4 blockade in melanoma. The assay was immunoSEQ multiplex PCR, and TCRdb's table has in-frame clones only and misses some. The table shows some 21,000 clones, with around 88% occurring only once. The sequencing used CD8+ T cells from peripheral blood, collected before anti-PD-1 treatment. The origin of the receptors is a human donor with melanoma.

The chain carries TRBV5-1 and TRBJ2-3; perhaps D is TRBD1 or TRBD2 (5 bases each). Trimming shortened V by 4 bases and J by 0 bases, and 12 bases separated the two germline ends. The CDR3 sequence is 15 residues long. Germline CDR1 reads SGHRS; CDR2 reads YFSETQ. In DNA, the CDR3 is TGCGCCAGCAGCCTATATGGGGGTAGCACAGATACGCAGTATTTT. Its translation: CASSLYGGSTDTQYF.

The chain recombines TRBV29-1 with TRBJ1-2; D not certain. V dropped 1 base and J dropped 8 bases, with 8 bases sitting between them. This CDR3 is built from 11 residues. Germline-derived CDR1 and CDR2 are SQVTM and ANQGSEA. CDR3 DNA sequence: TGCAGCGTTGAAGTCGGAGAAGGCTACACCTTC. Residues: CSVEVGEGYTF. Looking up the rest from reference TRBV29-1 and TRBJ1-2 gives the full variable domain: SAVISQKPSRDICQRGTSLTIQCQVDSQVTMMFWYRQQPGQSLTLIATANQGSEATYESGFVIDKFPISRPNLTFSTLTVSNMSPEDSSIYLCSVEVGEGYTFGSGTRLTVV.

The chain is built from TRBV7-9 and TRBJ1-1; D perhaps matches TRBD1 (5 bases). The V and J ends lost 8 bases and 5 bases respectively, with 9 bases between them. This CDR3 contains 11 residues. The germline V gene has CDR1 SEHNR and CDR2 FQNEAQ (reference sequence). The CDR3 protein is CASAGETEAFF. The CDR3 nucleotides read TGTGCCAGCGCGGGGGAAACTGAAGCTTTCTTT.